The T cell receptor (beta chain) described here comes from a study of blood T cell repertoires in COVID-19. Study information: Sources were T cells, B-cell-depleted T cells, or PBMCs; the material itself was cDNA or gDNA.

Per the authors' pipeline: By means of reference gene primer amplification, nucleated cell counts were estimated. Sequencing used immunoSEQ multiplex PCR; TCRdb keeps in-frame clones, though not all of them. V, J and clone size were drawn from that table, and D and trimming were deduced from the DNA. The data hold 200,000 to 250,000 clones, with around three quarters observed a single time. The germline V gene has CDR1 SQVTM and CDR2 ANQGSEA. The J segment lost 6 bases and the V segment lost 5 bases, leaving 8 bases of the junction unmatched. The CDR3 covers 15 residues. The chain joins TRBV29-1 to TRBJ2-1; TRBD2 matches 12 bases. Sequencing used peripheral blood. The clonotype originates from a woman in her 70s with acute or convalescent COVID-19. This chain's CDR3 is CSVQRGLAGINEQFF. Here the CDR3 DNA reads TGCAGCGTTCAGAGAGGACTAGCGGGAATCAATGAGCAGTTCTTC.